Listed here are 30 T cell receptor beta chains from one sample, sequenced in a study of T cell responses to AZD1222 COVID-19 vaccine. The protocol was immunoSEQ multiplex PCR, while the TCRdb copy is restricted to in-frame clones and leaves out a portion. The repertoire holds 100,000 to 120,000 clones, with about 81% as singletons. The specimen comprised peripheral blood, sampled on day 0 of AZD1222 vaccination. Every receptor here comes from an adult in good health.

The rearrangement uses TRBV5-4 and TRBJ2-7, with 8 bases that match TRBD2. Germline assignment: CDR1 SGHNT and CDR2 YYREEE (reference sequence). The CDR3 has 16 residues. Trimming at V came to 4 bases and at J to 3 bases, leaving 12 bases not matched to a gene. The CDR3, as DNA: TGTGCCAGCAGCGAAGGGCGGCGGGAGGTCATCTACGAGCAGTACTTC. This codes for CASSEGRREVIYEQYF.

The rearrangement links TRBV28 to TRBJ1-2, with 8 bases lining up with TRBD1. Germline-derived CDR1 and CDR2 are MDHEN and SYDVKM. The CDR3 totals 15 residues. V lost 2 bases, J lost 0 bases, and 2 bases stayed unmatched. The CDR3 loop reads CASSLKTGANYGYTF. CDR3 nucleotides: TGTGCCAGCAGTTTAAAGACAGGGGCTAACTATGGCTACACCTTC.

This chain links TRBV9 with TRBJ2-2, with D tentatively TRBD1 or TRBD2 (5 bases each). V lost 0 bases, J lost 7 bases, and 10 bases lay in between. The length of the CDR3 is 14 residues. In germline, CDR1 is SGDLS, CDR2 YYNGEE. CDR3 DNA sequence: TGTGCCAGCAGCGTAGATTTGGGACGCGGGGAGCTGTTTTTT. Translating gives CASSVDLGRGELFF. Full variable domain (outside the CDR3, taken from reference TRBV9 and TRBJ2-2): DSGVTQTPKHLITATGQRVTLRCSPRSGDLSVYWYQQSLDQGLQFLIQYYNGEERAKGNILERFSAQQFPDLHSELNLSSLELGDSALYFCASSVDLGRGELFFGEGSRLTVL.

The CDR3 nucleotides read TGTGCCAGCTCGTGGGGTCCGGGACAGGGGGCAATCCAGCCTAGCGGCCAGACCTACAATGAGCAGTTCTTC. Amino acid sequence: CASSWGPGQGAIQPSGQTYNEQFF. The chain combines TRBV18 with TRBJ2-1, with 12 bases lining up with TRBD1. V lost 6 bases and J lost 2; bases outside the gene matches: 29. The germline V gene has CDR1 KGHSH and CDR2 LQKENI. The CDR3 contains 24 residues.

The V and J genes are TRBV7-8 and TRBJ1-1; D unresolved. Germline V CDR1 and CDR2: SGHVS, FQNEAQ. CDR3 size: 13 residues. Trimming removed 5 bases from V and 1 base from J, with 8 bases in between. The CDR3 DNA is TGTGCCAGCAGCATGGACGGGAACACTGAAGCTTTCTTT. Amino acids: CASSMDGNTEAFF. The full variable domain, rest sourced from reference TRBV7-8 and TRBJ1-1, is GAGVSQSPRYKVAKRGQDVALRCDPISGHVSLFWYQQALGQGPEFLTYFQNEAQLDKSGLPSDRFFAERPEGSVSTLKIQRTQQEDSAVYLCASSMDGNTEAFFGQGTRLTVV.

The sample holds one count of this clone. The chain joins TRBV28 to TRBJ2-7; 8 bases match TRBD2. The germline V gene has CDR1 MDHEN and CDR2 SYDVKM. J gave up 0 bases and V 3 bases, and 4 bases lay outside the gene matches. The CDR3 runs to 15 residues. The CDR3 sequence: CASSLPGLVSYEQYF. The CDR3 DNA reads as TGTGCCAGCAGTTTGCCGGGACTAGTCTCCTACGAGCAGTACTTC.

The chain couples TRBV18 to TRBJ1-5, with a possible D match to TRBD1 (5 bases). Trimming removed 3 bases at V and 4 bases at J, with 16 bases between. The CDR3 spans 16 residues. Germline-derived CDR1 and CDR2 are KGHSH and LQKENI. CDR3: CASSPVRGVGNQPQHF. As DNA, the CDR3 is TGTGCCAGCTCACCCGTGAGGGGCGTAGGGAATCAGCCCCAGCATTTT.

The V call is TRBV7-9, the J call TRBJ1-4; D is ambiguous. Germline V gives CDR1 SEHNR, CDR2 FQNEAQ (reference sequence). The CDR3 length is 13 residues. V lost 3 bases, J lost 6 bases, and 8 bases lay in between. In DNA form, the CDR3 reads TGTGCCAGCAGCTTTAGGGCCTATGAAAAACTGTTTTTT. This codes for CASSFRAYEKLFF. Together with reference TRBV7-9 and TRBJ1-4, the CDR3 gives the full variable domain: DTGVSQNPRHKITKRGQNVTFRCDPISEHNRLYWYRQTLGQGPEFLTYFQNEAQLEKSRLLSDRFSAERPKGSFSTLEIQRTEQGDSAMYLCASSFRAYEKLFFGSGTQLSVL.

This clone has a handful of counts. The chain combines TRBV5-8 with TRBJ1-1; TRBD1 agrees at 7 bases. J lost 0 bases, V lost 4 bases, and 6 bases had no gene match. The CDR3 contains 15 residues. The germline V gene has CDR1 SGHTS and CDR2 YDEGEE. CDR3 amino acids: CASSRWTGLNTEAFF. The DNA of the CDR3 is TGTGCCAGCAGCCGATGGACAGGTTTGAACACTGAAGCTTTCTTT.

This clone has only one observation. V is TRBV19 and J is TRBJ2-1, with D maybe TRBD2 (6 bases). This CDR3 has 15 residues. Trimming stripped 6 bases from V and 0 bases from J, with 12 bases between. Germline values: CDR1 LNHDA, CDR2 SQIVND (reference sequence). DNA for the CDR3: TGTGCCAGTAGCTCAAGCGGGCACTCCTACAATGAGCAGTTCTTC. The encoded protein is CASSSSGHSYNEQFF. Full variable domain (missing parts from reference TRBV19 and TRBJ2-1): DGGITQSPKYLFRKEGQNVTLSCEQNLNHDAMYWYRQDPGQGLRLIYYSQIVNDFQKGDIAEGYSVSREKKESFPLTVTSAQKNPTAFYLCASSSSGHSYNEQFFGPGTRLTVL.

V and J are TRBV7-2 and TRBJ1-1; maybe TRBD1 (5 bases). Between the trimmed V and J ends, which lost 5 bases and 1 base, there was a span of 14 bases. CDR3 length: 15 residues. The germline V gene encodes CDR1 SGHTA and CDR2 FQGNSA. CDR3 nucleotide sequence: TGTGCCAGCAGCCCTGCAGGGAGGGGGAACACTGAAGCTTTCTTT. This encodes CASSPAGRGNTEAFF.

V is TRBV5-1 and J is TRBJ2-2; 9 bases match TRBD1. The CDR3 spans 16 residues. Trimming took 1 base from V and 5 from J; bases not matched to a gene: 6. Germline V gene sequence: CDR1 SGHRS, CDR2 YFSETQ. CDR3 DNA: TGCGCCAGCAGCTTGACGCCGGGACAGGGAACCGGGGAGCTGTTTTTT. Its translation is CASSLTPGQGTGELFF.

This CDR3 reads CASSQEGRFPTIYF. The DNA for the CDR3 is TGTGCCAGCAGCCAAGAGGGCAGGTTCCCAACCATATATTTT. V and J are TRBV3-1 (or the pseudogene TRBV3-2) and TRBJ1-3; D is uncertain. CDR1 is LGHDT and CDR2 is YNNKEL in the germline V gene (reference sequence). The V and J ends lost 0 bases and 10 bases respectively, with 13 bases between them. This CDR3 spans 14 amino acids.

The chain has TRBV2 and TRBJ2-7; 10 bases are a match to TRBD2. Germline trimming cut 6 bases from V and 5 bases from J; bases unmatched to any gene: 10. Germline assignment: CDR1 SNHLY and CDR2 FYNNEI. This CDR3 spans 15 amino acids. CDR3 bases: TGTGCCAGCAGGGTACAACTAGCGGGGAGCGACGAGCAGTACTTC. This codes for CASRVQLAGSDEQYF.

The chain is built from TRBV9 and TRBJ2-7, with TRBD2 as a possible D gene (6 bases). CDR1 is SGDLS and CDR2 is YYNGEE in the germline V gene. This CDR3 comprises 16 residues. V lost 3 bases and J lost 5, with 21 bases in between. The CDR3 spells CASSAQTGLSGDEQYF. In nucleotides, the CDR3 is TGTGCCAGCAGCGCCCAGACGGGGCTCTCGGGGGACGAGCAGTACTTC.

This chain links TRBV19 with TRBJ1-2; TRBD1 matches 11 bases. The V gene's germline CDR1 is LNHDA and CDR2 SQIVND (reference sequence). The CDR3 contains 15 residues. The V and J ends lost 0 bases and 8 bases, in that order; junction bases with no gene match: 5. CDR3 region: CASSIDQWTGGGYTF. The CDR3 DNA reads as TGTGCCAGTAGTATAGATCAGTGGACAGGGGGCGGCTACACCTTC.

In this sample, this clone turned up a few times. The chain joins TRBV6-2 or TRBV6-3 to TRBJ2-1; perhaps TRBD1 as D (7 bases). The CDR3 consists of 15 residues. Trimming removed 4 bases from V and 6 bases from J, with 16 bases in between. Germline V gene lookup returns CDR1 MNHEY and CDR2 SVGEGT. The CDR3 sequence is CASSSPGGPGNEQFF. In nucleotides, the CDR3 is TGTGCCAGCAGTTCCCCAGGGGGGCCCGGCAATGAGCAGTTCTTC.

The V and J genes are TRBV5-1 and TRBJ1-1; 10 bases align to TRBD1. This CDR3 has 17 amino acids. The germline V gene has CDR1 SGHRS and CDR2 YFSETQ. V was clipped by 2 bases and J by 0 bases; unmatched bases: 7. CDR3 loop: CASSLSRDRGMNTEAFF. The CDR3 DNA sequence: TGCGCCAGCAGCTTATCCCGGGACAGGGGTATGAACACTGAAGCTTTCTTT.

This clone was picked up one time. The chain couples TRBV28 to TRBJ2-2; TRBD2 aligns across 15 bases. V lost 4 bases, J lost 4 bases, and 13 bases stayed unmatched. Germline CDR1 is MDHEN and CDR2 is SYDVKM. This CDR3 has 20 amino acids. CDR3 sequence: CASSSDNWTSGRDITGELFF. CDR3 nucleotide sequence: TGTGCCAGCAGTTCCGACAATTGGACTAGCGGGAGGGATATCACCGGGGAGCTGTTTTTT. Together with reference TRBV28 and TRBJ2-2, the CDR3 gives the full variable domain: DVKVTQSSRYLVKRTGEKVFLECVQDMDHENMFWYRQDPGLGLRLIYFSYDVKMKEKGDIPEGYSVSREKKERFSLILESASTNQTSMYLCASSSDNWTSGRDITGELFFGEGSRLTVL.

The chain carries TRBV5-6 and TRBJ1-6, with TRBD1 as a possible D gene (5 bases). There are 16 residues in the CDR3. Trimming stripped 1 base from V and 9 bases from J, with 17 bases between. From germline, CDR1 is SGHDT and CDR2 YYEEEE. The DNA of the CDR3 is TGTGCCAGCAGCTTGTGGGGGGGTCGTCTGGGTTCACCCCTCCACTTT. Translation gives CASSLWGGRLGSPLHF.

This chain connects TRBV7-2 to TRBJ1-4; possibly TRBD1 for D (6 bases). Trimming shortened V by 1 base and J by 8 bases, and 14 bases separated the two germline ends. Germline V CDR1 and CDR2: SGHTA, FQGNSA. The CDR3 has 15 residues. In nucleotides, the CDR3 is TGTGCCAGCAGCTTAGTAGGGGGTGCGGGGGAAAAACTGTTTTTT. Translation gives CASSLVGGAGEKLFF.

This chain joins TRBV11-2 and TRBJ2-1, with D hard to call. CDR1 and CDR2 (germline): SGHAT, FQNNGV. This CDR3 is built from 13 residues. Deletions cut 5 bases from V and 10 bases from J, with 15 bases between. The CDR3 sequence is CASSLDAVREQFF. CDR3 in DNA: TGTGCCAGCAGCCTCGATGCTGTCAGGGAGCAGTTCTTC.

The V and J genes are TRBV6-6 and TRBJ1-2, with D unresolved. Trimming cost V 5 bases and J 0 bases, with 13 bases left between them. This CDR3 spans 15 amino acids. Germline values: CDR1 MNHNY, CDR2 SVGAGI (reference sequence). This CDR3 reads CASSQGPLANYGYTF. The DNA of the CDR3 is TGTGCCAGCAGTCAAGGACCGCTAGCTAACTATGGCTACACCTTC.

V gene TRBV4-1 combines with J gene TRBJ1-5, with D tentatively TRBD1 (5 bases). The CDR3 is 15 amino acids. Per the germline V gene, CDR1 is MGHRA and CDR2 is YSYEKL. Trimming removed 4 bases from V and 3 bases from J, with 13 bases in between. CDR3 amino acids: CASSPFQGINQPQHF. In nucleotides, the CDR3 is TGCGCCAGCAGCCCGTTCCAGGGAATCAATCAGCCCCAGCATTTT.

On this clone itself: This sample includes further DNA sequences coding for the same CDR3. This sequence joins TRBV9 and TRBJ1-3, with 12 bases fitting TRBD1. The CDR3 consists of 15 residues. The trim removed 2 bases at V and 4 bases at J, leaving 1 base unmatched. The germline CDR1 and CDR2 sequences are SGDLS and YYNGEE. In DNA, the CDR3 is TGTGCCAGCAGCGTGGGACAGGGGGCCGGAAACACCATATATTTT. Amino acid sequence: CASSVGQGAGNTIYF.

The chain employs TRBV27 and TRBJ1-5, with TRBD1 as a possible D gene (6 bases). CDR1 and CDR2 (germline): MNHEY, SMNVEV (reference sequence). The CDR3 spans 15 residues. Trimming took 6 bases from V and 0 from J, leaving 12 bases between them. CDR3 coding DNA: TGTGCCAGCAGCTCGCAGGGGTTTAGCAATCAGCCCCAGCATTTT. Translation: CASSSQGFSNQPQHF.

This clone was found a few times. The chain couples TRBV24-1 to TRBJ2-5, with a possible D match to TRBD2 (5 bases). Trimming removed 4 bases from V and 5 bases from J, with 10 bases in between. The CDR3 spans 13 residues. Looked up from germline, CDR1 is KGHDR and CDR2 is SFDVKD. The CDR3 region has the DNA TGTGCCACCAGTGAACTAGGGCGGGAGACCCAGTACTTC. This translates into CATSELGRETQYF.

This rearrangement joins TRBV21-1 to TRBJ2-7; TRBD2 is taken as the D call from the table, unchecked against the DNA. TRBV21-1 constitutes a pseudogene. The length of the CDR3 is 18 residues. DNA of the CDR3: TGTGCCAGCAGCTCCCGGGACAGGACTAGCGGGAGCTCCTACGAGCAGTACTTC. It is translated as CASSSRDRTSGSSYEQYF.

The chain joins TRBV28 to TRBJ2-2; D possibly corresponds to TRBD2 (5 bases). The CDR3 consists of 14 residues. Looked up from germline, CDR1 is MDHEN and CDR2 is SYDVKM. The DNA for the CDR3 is TGTGCTGCCAACGGGGAAAAGAACACCGGGGAGCTGTTTTTT. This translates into CAANGEKNTGELFF.

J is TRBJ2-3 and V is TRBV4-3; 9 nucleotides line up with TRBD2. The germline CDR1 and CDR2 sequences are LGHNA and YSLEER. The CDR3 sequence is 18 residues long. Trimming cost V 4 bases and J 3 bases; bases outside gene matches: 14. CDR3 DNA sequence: TGCGCCAGCAGCCTTCAGGGGAATAGCGGGAGTGGGACAGATACGCAGTATTTT. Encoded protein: CASSLQGNSGSGTDTQYF.